Presented here are 3 T cell receptor beta chains from one specimen sequenced in a study of blood T cell repertoires in COVID-19. Sequenced by immunoSEQ multiplex PCR; TCRdb stores in-frame clones only, minus some. The table lists fewer than 200,000 clones, around 88% of them singletons. Sequenced material: PBMCs or T cells enriched from blood (not recorded which). These TCRs come from a woman in her 50s in a cohort exposed to, infected with or recovered from COVID-19 (not recorded which).

The chain uses TRBV5-6 and TRBJ1-1; D gene ambiguous. The germline V gene has CDR1 SGHDT and CDR2 YYEEEE. V lost 4 bases, J lost 1 base, and 5 bases lay in between. The CDR3 has 12 amino acids. DNA for the CDR3: TGTGCCAGCAGCCTTAAGAACACTGAAGCTTTCTTT. Encoded protein: CASSLKNTEAFF.

J is TRBJ1-1 and V is TRBV6-5; possibly TRBD1 for D (6 bases). Germline V CDR1 and CDR2: MNHEY, SVGAGI. The V end lost 0 bases, the J end lost 1 base, and 6 bases lay between the germline ends. The CDR3 totals 14 residues. The CDR3 loop reads CASSYSTGNTEAFF. The CDR3 DNA reads as TGTGCCAGCAGTTACTCGACAGGGAACACTGAAGCTTTCTTT.

This clone turned up a few times. This chain links TRBV19 with TRBJ1-5, with 9 bases matching TRBD1. Looked up from germline, CDR1 is LNHDA and CDR2 is SQIVND (reference sequence). The CDR3 is made up of 14 amino acids. Germline trimming cut 4 bases from V and 3 bases from J; bases unmatched to any gene: 1. CDR3 bases: TGTGCCAGTAGTAGGACAGGGGACAATCAGCCCCAGCATTTT. Translation gives CASSRTGDNQPQHF.